This passage covers 14 T cell receptor beta chains from one sample sequenced in a study of T cells in Graves' hyperthyroidism and ophthalmopathy (dated by TCRdb to the late 2010s). The protocol used for the library was multiplex PCR. This sample was sequenced with an Illumina HiSeq 2000. TCR beta CDR3 regions were amplified from RNA transcripts. The TCR CDR3 was subjected to a first round of RT-PCR using the HTBI primer set and the Qiagen OneStep RT-PCR kit. TCRdb cleaned the public reads at Q25 with fastp, built clones with MiXCR and kept in-frame beta chains. CDR3 protein sequences are deduplicated, and each keeps its most common genes and DNA. This sample has over 500,000 distinct CDR3 sequences in its table, and 12% to 15% of those were observed once. In total, the top ten clones hold approximately 13% of the sample. The sequencing sample was made of blood. The receptor source for this set is a woman in her forties with Graves' hyperthyroidism.

This clonotype was recorded at least ten times. One end of the junction is discordant with germline, which a read error may explain. The chain combines TRBV12-3 or TRBV12-4 with TRBJ1-4, with a tentative D call TRBD1 (5 bases). This CDR3 contains 16 residues. Here the CDR3 DNA reads TGTGCCAGCAGCCCGGACACATTACGGGGTAATGAAAAACGGTTTTTT. It is translated as CASSPDTLRGNEKRFF.

This clonotype was recorded a few times. The J gene is TRBJ2-1, the V gene TRBV7-9, with D perhaps being TRBD1 or TRBD2 (5 bases each). The CDR3 totals 16 residues. Between the trimmed V and J ends, which lost 2 bases and 6 bases, there was a span of 17 bases. In germline, CDR1 is SEHNR, CDR2 FQNEAQ (reference sequence). CDR3 region: CASSLRGEGMGNEQFF. The CDR3 DNA sequence: TGTGCCAGCAGCTTACGGGGTGAGGGGATGGGCAATGAGCAGTTCTTC.

The CDR3 here is CASSLGSGRTGELFF. DNA for the CDR3: TGTGCCAGCAGCTTGGGTAGCGGGAGGACCGGGGAGCTGTTTTTT. This chain uses TRBV11-2 with TRBJ2-2, with 10 bases lining up with TRBD2. The CDR3 has 15 residues. CDR1 and CDR2 (germline): SGHAT, FQNNGV. Trimming at V came to 3 bases and at J to 5 bases, leaving 3 bases not matched to a gene.

Ten or more counts support this clonotype. The gene calls are TRBV27 and TRBJ2-1, with D possibly TRBD1 on 5 matching bases. Germline V gene lookup returns CDR1 MNHEY and CDR2 SMNVEV (reference sequence). V lost 6 bases, J lost 9 bases, and 9 bases lay in between. The CDR3 is made up of 11 amino acids. The CDR3 sequence: CASSPGSEQFF. The CDR3 nucleotides read TGTGCCAGCAGCCCAGGGTCTGAGCAGTTCTTC.

This clonotype was seen ten or more times. CDR3 in DNA: TGTGCCAGCAGTGAACTAGCGGGAGCTCTAGATACGCAGTATTTT. This translates into CASSELAGALDTQYF. This rearrangement joins TRBV2 to TRBJ2-3, with 10 bases aligning to TRBD2. CDR3 length: 15 amino acids. The J segment lost 5 bases and the V segment lost 2 bases, leaving 4 bases of the junction unmatched. Germline assignment: CDR1 SNHLY and CDR2 FYNNEI.

This clonotype was found many times. The rearrangement links TRBV20-1 to TRBJ2-5; D might be TRBD2 (6 bases). V lost 6 bases to trimming and J lost 1 base, with 18 bases between them. This CDR3 comprises 15 residues. Germline CDR1 is DFQATT and CDR2 is SNEGSKA (reference sequence). Here the CDR3 DNA reads TGCAGTGCGGAACCCCCTAGCGTCTTCCAAGAGACCCAGTACTTC. Protein product: CSAEPPSVFQETQYF.

This chain uses TRBV6-1 with TRBJ1-5; 8 bases agree with TRBD1. Germline V gene data show CDR1 as MNHNS and CDR2 as SASEGT. V was clipped by 6 bases and J by 5 bases; unmatched bases: 12. The CDR3 is 16 amino acids. The CDR3 coding sequence is TGTGCCAGCAGAAGACAGGGGATAGATTTCTATCAGCCCCAGCATTTT. This codes for CASRRQGIDFYQPQHF.

There are many counts of this clonotype. The genes are TRBV7-3 and TRBJ2-1, with TRBD2 identical over 7 bases. V trimming: 4 bases; J trimming: 12 bases; junction bases outside the gene matches: 6. CDR1 SGHTA and CDR2 FQGTGA come from the germline V gene. The CDR3 length is 12 residues. The CDR3 nucleotides are TGTGCCAGCAGCTCACCGGGGGGAGGGCAGTTCTTC. Encoded protein: CASSSPGGGQFF. Drawing the rest from reference TRBV7-3 and TRBJ2-1, the complete variable domain is GAGVSQTPSNKVTEKGKYVELRCDPISGHTALYWYRQSLGQGPEFLIYFQGTGAADDSGLPNDRFFAVRPEGSVSTLKIQRTERGDSAVYLCASSSPGGGQFFGPGTRLTVL.

The chain has TRBV6-2 or TRBV6-3 and TRBJ2-7; 7 nucleotides agree with TRBD2. This CDR3 region has 17 residues. CDR1 and CDR2 from the germline V gene are MNHEY and SVGEGT. V trimming: 4 bases; J trimming: 0 bases; junction bases outside the gene matches: 12. CDR3 nucleotides: TGTGCCAGCAGTTCATCAGCGGGACGGATTAGCTCCTACGAGCAGTACTTC. Translated, it gives CASSSSAGRISSYEQYF.

With respect to this clonotype: Lacking the conserved final phenylalanine or tryptophan, this CDR3 likely reflects a read error. This chain connects TRBV5-5 to TRBJ1-2; D is uncertain. Germline loops: CDR1 SGHKS, CDR2 YYEKEE (reference sequence). The CDR3 runs 14 residues. The germline V and J ends were trimmed by 0 bases and 6 bases, with 12 bases remaining between them. The CDR3 region is CASSLVAVRDGYTL. The DNA for the CDR3 is TGTGCCAGCAGCTTGGTCGCGGTACGGGATGGCTACACCTTA.

This clonotype was detected only a few times. The rearrangement links TRBV19 to TRBJ2-3; D might be TRBD1 or TRBD2, each matching 5 bases. The V gene lost 3 bases and the J gene lost 3 bases, with 10 bases spanning the gap. This CDR3 has 14 residues. CDR1 LNHDA and CDR2 SQIVND come from the germline V gene (reference sequence). In DNA, the CDR3 is TGTGCCAGTAGTATTCCGGGGACGACAGATACGCAGTATTTT. Residues: CASSIPGTTDTQYF.

This clonotype was recorded at least ten times. The chain uses TRBV6-2 or TRBV6-3 and TRBJ2-3; 7 bases are shared with TRBD1. This CDR3 has 17 residues. After removal of 1 base from V and 2 bases from J, the junction contained 9 bases not matched to a gene. Germline V gene data show CDR1 as MNHEY and CDR2 as SVGEGT. This CDR3 is CASSYFDRALPTDTQYF. The CDR3, as DNA: TGTGCCAGCAGTTACTTCGACAGGGCCCTACCCACAGATACGCAGTATTTT.

About this clonotype: A much larger clone lies a single base off, so this may be a read error. No conserved phenylalanine or tryptophan ends this CDR3, so it is likely a read error. The J gene is TRBJ2-3, the V gene TRBV4-1; the match to TRBD2 covers 9 bases. Germline V gene sequence: CDR1 MGHRA, CDR2 YSYEKL. This CDR3 is 16 amino acids long. The junction had 5 bases not matched to a gene; V was cut back by 0 bases and J by 4 bases. CDR3 nucleotide sequence: TGCGCCAGCAGCCAAGATGGGCTAGCGGGATCAGATACGCAGTATGTT. Translated: CASSQDGLAGSDTQYV.

The chain couples TRBV29-1 to TRBJ1-1; D gene ambiguous. The CDR3 loop spans 12 amino acids. Looked up from germline, CDR1 is SQVTM and CDR2 is ANQGSEA. Trimming took 5 bases from V and 0 from J, leaving 7 bases between them. The CDR3 spells CSVREMNTEAFF. CDR3 coding DNA: TGCAGCGTTAGAGAAATGAACACTGAAGCTTTCTTT. The full variable domain, completed using reference TRBV29-1 and TRBJ1-1, is SAVISQKPSRDICQRGTSLTIQCQVDSQVTMMFWYRQQPGQSLTLIATANQGSEATYESGFVIDKFPISRPNLTFSTLTVSNMSPEDSSIYLCSVREMNTEAFFGQGTRLTVV.